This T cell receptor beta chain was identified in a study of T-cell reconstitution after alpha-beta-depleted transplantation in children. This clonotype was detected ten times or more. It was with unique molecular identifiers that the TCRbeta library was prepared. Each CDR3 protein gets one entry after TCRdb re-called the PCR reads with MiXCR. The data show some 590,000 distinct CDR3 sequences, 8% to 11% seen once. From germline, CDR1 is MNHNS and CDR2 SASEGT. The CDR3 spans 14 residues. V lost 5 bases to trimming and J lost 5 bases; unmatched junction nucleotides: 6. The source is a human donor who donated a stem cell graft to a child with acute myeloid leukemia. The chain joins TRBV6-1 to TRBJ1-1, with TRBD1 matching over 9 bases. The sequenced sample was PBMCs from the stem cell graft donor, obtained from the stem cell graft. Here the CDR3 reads CASSPGQGRTEAFF. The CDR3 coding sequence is TGTGCCAGCAGTCCTGGACAGGGGAGGACTGAAGCTTTCTTT.